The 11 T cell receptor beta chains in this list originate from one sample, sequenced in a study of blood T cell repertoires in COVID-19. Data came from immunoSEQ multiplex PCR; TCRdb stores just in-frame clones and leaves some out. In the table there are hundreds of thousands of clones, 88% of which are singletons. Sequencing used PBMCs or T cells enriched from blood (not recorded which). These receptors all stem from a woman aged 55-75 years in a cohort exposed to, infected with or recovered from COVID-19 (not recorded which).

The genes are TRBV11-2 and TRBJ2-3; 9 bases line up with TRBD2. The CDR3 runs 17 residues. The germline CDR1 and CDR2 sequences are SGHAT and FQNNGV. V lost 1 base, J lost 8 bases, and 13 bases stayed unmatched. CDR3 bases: TGTGCCAGCAGCTTAGTTCGTTCTAGCGGGGTGTCCGGTACGCAGTATTTT. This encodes CASSLVRSSGVSGTQYF.

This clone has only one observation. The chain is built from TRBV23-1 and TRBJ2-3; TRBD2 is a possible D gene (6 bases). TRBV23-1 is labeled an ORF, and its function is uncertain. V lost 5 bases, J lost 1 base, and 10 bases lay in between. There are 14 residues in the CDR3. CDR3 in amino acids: CASSWASGTDTQYF. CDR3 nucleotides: TGCGCCAGCAGTTGGGCTAGCGGCACAGATACGCAGTATTTT.

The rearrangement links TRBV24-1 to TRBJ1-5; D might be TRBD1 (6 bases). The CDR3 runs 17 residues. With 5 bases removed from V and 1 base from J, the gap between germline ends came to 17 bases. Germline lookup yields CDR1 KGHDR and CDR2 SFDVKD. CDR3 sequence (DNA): TGTGCCACCAGTGGAGCTTCAGGGGAAGCGAGCAATCAGCCCCAGCATTTT. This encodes CATSGASGEASNQPQHF.

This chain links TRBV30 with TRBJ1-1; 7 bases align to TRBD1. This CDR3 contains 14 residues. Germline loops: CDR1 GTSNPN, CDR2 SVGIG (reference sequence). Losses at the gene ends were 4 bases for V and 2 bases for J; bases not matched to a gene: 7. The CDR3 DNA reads TGTGCCTGGACCCTGCAGGGGGGTAACACTGAAGCTTTCTTT. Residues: CAWTLQGGNTEAFF.

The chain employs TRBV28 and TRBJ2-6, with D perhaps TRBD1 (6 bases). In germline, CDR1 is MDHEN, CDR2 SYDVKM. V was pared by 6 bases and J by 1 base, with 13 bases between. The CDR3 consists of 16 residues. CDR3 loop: CASRDPTGSGANVLTF. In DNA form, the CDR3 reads TGTGCCAGCAGGGACCCAACAGGGTCTGGGGCCAACGTCCTGACTTTC.

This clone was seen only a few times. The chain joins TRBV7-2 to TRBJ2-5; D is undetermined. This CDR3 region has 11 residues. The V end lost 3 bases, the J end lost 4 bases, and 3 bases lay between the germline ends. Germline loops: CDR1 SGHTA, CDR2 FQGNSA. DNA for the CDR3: TGTGCCAGCAGCTTCGGAGAGACCCAGTACTTC. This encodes CASSFGETQYF.

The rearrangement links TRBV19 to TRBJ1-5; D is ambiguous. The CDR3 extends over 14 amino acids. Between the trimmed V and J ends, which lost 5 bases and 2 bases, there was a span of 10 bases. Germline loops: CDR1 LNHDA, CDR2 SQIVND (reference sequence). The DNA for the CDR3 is TGTGCCAGTAGTTATTTTACAGGCAATCAGCCCCAGCATTTT. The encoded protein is CASSYFTGNQPQHF.

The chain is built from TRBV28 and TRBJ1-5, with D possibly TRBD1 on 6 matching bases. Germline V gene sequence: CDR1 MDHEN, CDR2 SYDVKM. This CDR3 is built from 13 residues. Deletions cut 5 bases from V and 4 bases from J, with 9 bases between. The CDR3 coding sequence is TGTGCCAGCAGTACAGGGCTTAATCAGCCCCAGCATTTT. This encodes CASSTGLNQPQHF.

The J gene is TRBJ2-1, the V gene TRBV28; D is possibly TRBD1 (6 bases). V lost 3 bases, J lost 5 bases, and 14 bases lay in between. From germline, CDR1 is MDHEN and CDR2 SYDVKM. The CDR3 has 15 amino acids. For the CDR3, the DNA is TGTGCCAGCAGTTTGGCAGGGGCGAACGACAATGAGCAGTTCTTC. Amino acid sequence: CASSLAGANDNEQFF.

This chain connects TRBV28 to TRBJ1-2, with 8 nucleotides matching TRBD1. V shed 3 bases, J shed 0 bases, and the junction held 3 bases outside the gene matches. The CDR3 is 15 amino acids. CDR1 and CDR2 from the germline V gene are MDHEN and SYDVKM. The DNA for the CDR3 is TGTGCCAGCAGTTTCCAGGGGGCAGCTAACTATGGCTACACCTTC. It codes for CASSFQGAANYGYTF.

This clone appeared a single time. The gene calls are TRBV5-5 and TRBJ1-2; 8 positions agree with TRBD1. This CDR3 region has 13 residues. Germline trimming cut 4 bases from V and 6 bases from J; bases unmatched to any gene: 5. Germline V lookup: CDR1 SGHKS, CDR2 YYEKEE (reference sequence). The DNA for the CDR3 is TGTGCCAGCAGCCCCAGGGGGCCGGATGGCTACACCTTC. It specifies CASSPRGPDGYTF.